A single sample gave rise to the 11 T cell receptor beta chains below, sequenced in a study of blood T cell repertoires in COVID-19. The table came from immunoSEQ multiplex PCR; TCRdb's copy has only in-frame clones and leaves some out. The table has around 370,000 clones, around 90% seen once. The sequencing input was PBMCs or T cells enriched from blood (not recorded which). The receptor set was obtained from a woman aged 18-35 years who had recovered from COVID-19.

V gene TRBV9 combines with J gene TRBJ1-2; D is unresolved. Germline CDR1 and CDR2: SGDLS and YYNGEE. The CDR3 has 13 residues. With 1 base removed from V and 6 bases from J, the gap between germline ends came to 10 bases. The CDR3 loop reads CASSVSASDGYTF. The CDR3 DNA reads TGTGCCAGCAGCGTATCGGCCAGCGATGGCTACACCTTC.

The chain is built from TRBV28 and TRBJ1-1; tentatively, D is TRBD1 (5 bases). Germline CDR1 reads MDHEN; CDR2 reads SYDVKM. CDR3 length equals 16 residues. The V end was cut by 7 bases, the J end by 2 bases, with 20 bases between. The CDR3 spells CASIPVSGGGNTEAFF. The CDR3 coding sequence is TGTGCCAGCATTCCCGTGTCGGGGGGTGGAAACACTGAAGCTTTCTTT.

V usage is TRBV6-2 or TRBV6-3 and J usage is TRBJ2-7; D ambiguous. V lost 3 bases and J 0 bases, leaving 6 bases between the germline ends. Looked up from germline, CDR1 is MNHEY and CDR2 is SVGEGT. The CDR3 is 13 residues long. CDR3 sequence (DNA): TGTGCCAGCAGTTATACAGACTCCTACGAGCAGTACTTC. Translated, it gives CASSYTDSYEQYF.

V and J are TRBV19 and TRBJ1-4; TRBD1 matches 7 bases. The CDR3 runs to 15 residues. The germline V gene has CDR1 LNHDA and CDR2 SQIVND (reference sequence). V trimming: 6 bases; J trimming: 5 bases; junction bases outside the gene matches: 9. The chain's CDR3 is CASSSRTGSNEKLFF. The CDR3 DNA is TGTGCCAGTAGCTCTAGGACAGGCTCAAATGAAAAACTGTTTTTT.

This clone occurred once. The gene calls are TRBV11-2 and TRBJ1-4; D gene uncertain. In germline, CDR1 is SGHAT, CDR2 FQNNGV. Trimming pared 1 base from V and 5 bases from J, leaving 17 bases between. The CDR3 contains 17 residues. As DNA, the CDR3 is TGTGCCAGCAGCTTAGCCACACGGGAGTCTTCGAATGAAAAACTGTTTTTT. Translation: CASSLATRESSNEKLFF.

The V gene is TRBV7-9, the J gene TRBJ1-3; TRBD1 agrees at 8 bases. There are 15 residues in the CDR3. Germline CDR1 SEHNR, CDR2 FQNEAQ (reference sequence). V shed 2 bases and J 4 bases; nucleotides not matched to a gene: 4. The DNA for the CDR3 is TGTGCCAGCAGCTTACGACAGGGGTCGGGAAACACCATATATTTT. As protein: CASSLRQGSGNTIYF.

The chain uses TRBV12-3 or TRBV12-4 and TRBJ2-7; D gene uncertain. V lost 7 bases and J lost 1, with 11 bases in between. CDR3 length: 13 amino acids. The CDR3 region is CASIDAYSYEQYF. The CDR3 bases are TGTGCCAGCATAGATGCTTATTCCTACGAGCAGTACTTC.

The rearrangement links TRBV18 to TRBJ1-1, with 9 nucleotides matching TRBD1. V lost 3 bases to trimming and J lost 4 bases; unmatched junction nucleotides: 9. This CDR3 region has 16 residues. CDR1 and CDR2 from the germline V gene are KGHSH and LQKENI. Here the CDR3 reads CASSPIQGARGTEAFF. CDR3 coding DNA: TGTGCCAGCTCACCGATACAGGGGGCGCGTGGCACTGAAGCTTTCTTT.

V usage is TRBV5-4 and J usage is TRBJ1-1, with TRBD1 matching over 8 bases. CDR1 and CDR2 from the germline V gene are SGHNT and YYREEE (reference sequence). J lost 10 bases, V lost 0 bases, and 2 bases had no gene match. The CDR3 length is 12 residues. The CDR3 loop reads CASSLAQGAAFF. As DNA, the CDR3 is TGTGCCAGCAGCTTGGCCCAGGGGGCAGCTTTCTTT.

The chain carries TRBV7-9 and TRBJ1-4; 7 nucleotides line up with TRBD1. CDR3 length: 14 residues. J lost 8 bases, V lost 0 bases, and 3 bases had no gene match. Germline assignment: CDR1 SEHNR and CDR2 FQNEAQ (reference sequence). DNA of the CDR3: TGTGCCAGCAGCTTAGCCCGACAGGGCGAAAAACTGTTTTTT. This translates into CASSLARQGEKLFF.

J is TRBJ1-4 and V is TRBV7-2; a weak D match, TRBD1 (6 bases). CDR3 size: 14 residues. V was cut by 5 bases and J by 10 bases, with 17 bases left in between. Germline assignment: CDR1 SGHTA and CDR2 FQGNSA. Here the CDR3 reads CASSPQGLQGKLFF. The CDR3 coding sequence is TGTGCCAGCAGCCCTCAGGGGCTTCAAGGAAAACTGTTTTTT.